The rows below give T cell receptor beta chains drawn from one sample of a study of cytomegalovirus exposure and HLA in healthy donors. Method: immunoSEQ multiplex PCR; TCRdb's copy keeps in-frame clones and lacks some. The sample shows roughly 200,000 clones, 77% of them seen only once. The source material was PBMCs. These TCRs come from a woman in her fifties or sixties in good health and CMV-seropositive. CDR3s include the opening cysteine and the closing phenylalanine or tryptophan. Each record gives: V gene, J gene, D gene, clone size, CDR3 DNA, CDR3 protein. D genes are given only for firm matches. The size of a clone is reported for some rows only, either as once, few or many, or as a class for expanded clones.

TRBV6-1	TRBJ1-2	-	-	TGTGCCAGCGAGATGGACAGACAGTATGGCTACACCTTC	CASEMDRQYGYTF
TRBV2	TRBJ2-3	-	-	TGTGCCAGCAACCTTCGGCAGGGGACGAATACGCAGTATTTT	CASNLRQGTNTQYF
TRBV2	TRBJ1-5	-	-	TGTGCCAGCAGTGCTGAGAATTATAGCAATCAGCCCCAGCATTTT	CASSAENYSNQPQHF
TRBV19	TRBJ1-2	-	-	TGTGCCAGTAGTATCCAATCCGGGATCAACTATGGCTACACCTTC	CASSIQSGINYGYTF
TRBV9	TRBJ2-7	-	-	TGTGCCAGCAGCGTATCCGACAGGTCGAATTACGAGCAGTACTTC	CASSVSDRSNYEQYF
TRBV19	TRBJ2-3	-	-	TGTGCCAGTAGTCCGGACAAGAGCACAGATACGCAGTATTTT	CASSPDKSTDTQYF
TRBV5-1	TRBJ1-1	TRBD1	-	TGCGCCAGCAGCTTGTCAGCGGGACAGGGAGTTGTGAACACTGAAGCTTTCTTT	CASSLSAGQGVVNTEAFF
TRBV18	TRBJ1-4	TRBD1	-	TGTGCCAGCTCGGACACAGGGGCAACTAATGAAAAACTGTTTTTT	CASSDTGATNEKLFF
TRBV6-5	TRBJ1-1	TRBD1	-	TGTGCCAGCAGTTACGCCGGGACAGGGCAAACTGAAGCTTTCTTT	CASSYAGTGQTEAFF
TRBV18	TRBJ2-3	-	-	TGTGCCAGCTCACCAGGCAGGGGCGGCGATACGCAGTATTTT	CASSPGRGGDTQYF
TRBV7-9	TRBJ1-1	TRBD1	once	TGTGCCAGCAGCTCCCGGGACAGGGGATTTAACACTGAAGCTTTCTTT	CASSSRDRGFNTEAFF
TRBV7-9	TRBJ1-1	-	-	TGTTCCAGCAGCGACAGGAGGAACACTGAAGCTTTCTTT	CSSSDRRNTEAFF
TRBV7-9	TRBJ2-7	-	-	TGTGCCAGCAGCTATCCGACAGGGAGGTACGAGCAGTACTTC	CASSYPTGRYEQYF
TRBV5-1	TRBJ2-1	-	-	TGCGCCAGTCGAGAGGGCGATGAGCAGTTCTTC	CASREGDEQFF
TRBV4-1	TRBJ2-5	TRBD2	-	TGCGCCAGCAGCCAAGTTCTAGCGGGGCTCCAAGAGACCCAGTACTTC	CASSQVLAGLQETQYF
TRBV29-1	TRBJ2-4	TRBD2	-	TGCAGCGTTGAGGGAGGAGCGGGAGAATTAAACATTCAGTACTTC	CSVEGGAGELNIQYF
TRBV6-1	TRBJ1-3	-	-	TGTGCCAGCAGAATGGAGGCGCCGGCCATATATTTT	CASRMEAPAIYF
TRBV7-2	TRBJ2-7	TRBD1	few	TGTGCCAGCAGCTTAGTTCAGGGGGCAAGCTACGAGCAGTACTTC	CASSLVQGASYEQYF
TRBV5-1	TRBJ2-2	-	-	TGCGCCAGCAGATACAGGGAAAGGGATTACACCGGGGAGCTGTTTTTT	CASRYRERDYTGELFF
TRBV27	TRBJ2-7	TRBD2	-	TGTGCCAGCAGTTTAGGCGCGGGAGCCGACGAGCAGTACTTC	CASSLGAGADEQYF
TRBV2	TRBJ2-1	TRBD2	once	TGTGCCAGCAGCGCAAGAGCGGGAGTACGCGATGAGCAGTTCTTC	CASSARAGVRDEQFF
TRBV7-6	TRBJ1-2	-	-	TGTGCCAGCAGCTTATCGCCCAATGAGGTCGGCTACACCTTC	CASSLSPNEVGYTF
TRBV30	TRBJ2-7	TRBD1	-	TGTGCCTGGGGACAGGGGCCGAGGGAGCAGTACTTC	CAWGQGPREQYF
TRBV18	TRBJ2-7	TRBD1	-	TGTGCCAGCTCACCGCTAGACAGGGGTGGCGACGAGCAGTACTTC	CASSPLDRGGDEQYF
TRBV6-5	TRBJ1-4	-	-	TGTGCCAGCAGGTCCGGGACATTTAATGAAAAACTGTTTTTT	CASRSGTFNEKLFF
TRBV4-2	TRBJ1-1	-	-	TGTGCCAGCAGCTATACAGGGCAGTGGGGGACTGAAGCTTTCTTT	CASSYTGQWGTEAFF
TRBV13	TRBJ1-2	TRBD1	-	TGTGCCAGCAGCTTCCGAAGGACAGGGGGAAATGGCTACACCTTC	CASSFRRTGGNGYTF
TRBV21-1	TRBJ2-7	-	-	TGTGCCAGCAGGGTAGACAGGGGGGTATACGAGCAGTACTTC	CASRVDRGVYEQYF
TRBV5-1	TRBJ1-1	-	-	TGCGCCAGCAGCTTGAATTCGGGGTCCACTGAAGCTTTCTTT	CASSLNSGSTEAFF
TRBV9	TRBJ2-1	TRBD2	-	TGTGCCAGCAGCGTAAGCGGGATCCCTTACAATGAGCAGTTCTTC	CASSVSGIPYNEQFF
TRBV29-1	TRBJ2-2	TRBD2	-	TGCAGCGTTGATCCGGGGGGGGCGAACACCGGGGAGCTGTTTTTT	CSVDPGGANTGELFF
TRBV29-1	TRBJ2-7	TRBD2	-	TGCAGCGTTGAAGATACGGGTGAGCGGGAGATCTACGAGCAGTACTTC	CSVEDTGEREIYEQYF
TRBV28	TRBJ1-4	TRBD1	-	TGTGCCAGCAGTTTCTCGGACAGGGTCCTCCCTGGACTGTTTTTT	CASSFSDRVLPGLFF
TRBV7-3	TRBJ2-1	TRBD2	-	TGTGCCAGCAGCTTAGGGACTAGTGTCGGTATAAGGGAGCAGTTCTTC	CASSLGTSVGIREQFF
TRBV10-3	TRBJ2-1	-	-	TGTGCCATCAGTGTGACGGGTTACAATGAGCAGTTCTTC	CAISVTGYNEQFF
TRBV10-3	TRBJ2-1	-	-	TGTGCCATCAGGGACGTGGAGGGGGGGCGGTACAATGAGCAGTTCTTC	CAIRDVEGGRYNEQFF
TRBV6-5	TRBJ2-7	-	once	TGTGCCAGCAGTTACTCTGGACAGCCCGTCTACGAGCAGTACTTC	CASSYSGQPVYEQYF
TRBV7-9	TRBJ2-1	TRBD2	once	TGTGCCAGCAGCTTAGAATCGCTAGCGGGGACTACTGAGCAGTTCTTC	CASSLESLAGTTEQFF
TRBV28	TRBJ1-6	-	-	TGTGCCAGCAGTTCCGGACAGCAATGGTCACCCCTCCACTTT	CASSSGQQWSPLHF
TRBV4-2	TRBJ2-1	-	-	TGTGCCAGCAGCGGGGGACAAACAAGTGAGCAGTTCTTC	CASSGGQTSEQFF
TRBV29-1	TRBJ2-2	-	-	TGCAGCGTTGGGGGTCTAGCGCGCACCGGGGAGCTGTTTTTT	CSVGGLARTGELFF
TRBV19	TRBJ2-7	-	-	TGTGCCAGTAGTATGTCAGGCTCCTACGAGCAGTACTTC	CASSMSGSYEQYF
TRBV5-1	TRBJ2-2	TRBD2	once	TGCGCCAGCAGCGTAGGGACTAGCAGAAACACCGGGGAGCTGTTTTTT	CASSVGTSRNTGELFF
TRBV30	TRBJ2-5	-	-	TGTGCCTGGAGTGTCGTAGCTGAGACCCAGTACTTC	CAWSVVAETQYF
TRBV6-5	TRBJ1-2	-	-	TGTGCCAGCAAAAGTAGACAGGATTACTATGGCTACACCTTC	CASKSRQDYYGYTF
TRBV5-5	TRBJ1-4	TRBD1	-	TGTGCCAGCAGCTGGGGGACAGGGAATGAAAAACTGTTTTTT	CASSWGTGNEKLFF
TRBV6-1	TRBJ1-2	TRBD1	once	TGTGCCAGCAGTGCGGGACAGAGCTATGGCTACACCTTC	CASSAGQSYGYTF
TRBV30	TRBJ1-2	-	-	TGTGCGGCGCGGGGAGTTGGCTATGGCTACACCTTC	CAARGVGYGYTF
TRBV5-6	TRBJ2-7	TRBD1	once	TGTGCCAGCAGACTCGGACAGGGGGCTTACGAGCAGTACTTC	CASRLGQGAYEQYF
TRBV7-7	TRBJ2-1	TRBD2	-	TGTGCCAGCAGCCTAACACTAGCGGGGGGCAATGAGCAGTTCTTC	CASSLTLAGGNEQFF
TRBV30	TRBJ2-5	TRBD1	-	TGTGCCTGGAGGGACAGGCCCAAAGAGACCCAGTACTTC	CAWRDRPKETQYF
TRBV2	TRBJ2-5	TRBD2	-	TGTGCCAGCAGTGGACTAGCGGAAGAGACCCAGTACTTC	CASSGLAEETQYF
TRBV5-4	TRBJ2-7	TRBD2	-	TGTGCCAGCAGCGCGGCTCTGGTAGCGGGAGAATTGCACTACGAGCAGTACTTC	CASSAALVAGELHYEQYF
TRBV28	TRBJ1-1	TRBD1	once	TGTGCCAGCAGTTTAGCCGGGACAGCCCCTGAAGCTTTCTTT	CASSLAGTAPEAFF
TRBV5-1	TRBJ2-1	TRBD2	-	TGCGCCAGCAGCCCAAGGACTAGCGGGAGGTACCCCCCTACGGATGAGCAGTTCTTC	CASSPRTSGRYPPTDEQFF
TRBV4-2	TRBJ2-3	TRBD2	-	TGTGCCAGCAGCCAAGTTATCGGAAGCGGGAGGGCCGGTCAGACAGATACGCAGTATTTT	CASSQVIGSGRAGQTDTQYF
TRBV28	TRBJ1-2	TRBD1	once	TGTGCCAGCAGGACAGGGGGCGGTGGCTACACCTTC	CASRTGGGGYTF